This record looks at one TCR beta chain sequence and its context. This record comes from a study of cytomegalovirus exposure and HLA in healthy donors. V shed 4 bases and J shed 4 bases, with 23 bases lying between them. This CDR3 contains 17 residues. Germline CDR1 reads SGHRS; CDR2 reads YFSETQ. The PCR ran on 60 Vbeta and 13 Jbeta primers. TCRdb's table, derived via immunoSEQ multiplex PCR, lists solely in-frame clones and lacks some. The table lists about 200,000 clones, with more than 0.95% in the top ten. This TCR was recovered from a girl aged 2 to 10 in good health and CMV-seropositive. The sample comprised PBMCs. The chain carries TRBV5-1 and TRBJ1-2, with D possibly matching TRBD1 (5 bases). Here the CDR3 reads CASSPRPRGLLGYGYTF. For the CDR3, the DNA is TGCGCCAGCAGCCCCCGCCCAAGGGGTCTCCTAGGCTATGGCTACACCTTC.